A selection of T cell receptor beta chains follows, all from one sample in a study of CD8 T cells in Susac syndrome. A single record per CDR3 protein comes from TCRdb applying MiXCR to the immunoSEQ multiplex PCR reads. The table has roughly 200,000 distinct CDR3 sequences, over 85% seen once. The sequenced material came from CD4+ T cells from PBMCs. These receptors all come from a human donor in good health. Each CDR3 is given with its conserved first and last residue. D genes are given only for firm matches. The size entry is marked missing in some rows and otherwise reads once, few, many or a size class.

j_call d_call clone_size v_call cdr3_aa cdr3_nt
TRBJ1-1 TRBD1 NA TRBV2 CASRTGGNTEAFF TGTGCCAGCCGGACAGGGGGGAACACTGAAGCTTTCTTT
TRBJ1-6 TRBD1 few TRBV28 CASSHDRGSSPLHF TGTGCCAGCAGCCACGACAGGGGGAGTTCACCCCTCCACTTT
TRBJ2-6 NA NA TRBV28 CASSPTGSGANVLTF TGTGCCAGCAGTCCAACAGGGTCTGGGGCCAACGTCCTGACTTTC
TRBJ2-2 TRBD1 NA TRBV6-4 CASRIDRVDGELFF TGTGCCAGCAGAATCGACAGGGTCGACGGGGAGCTGTTTTTT
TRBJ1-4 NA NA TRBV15 CATSRDSRAGREKLFF TGTGCCACCAGCAGAGATAGCAGGGCCGGGCGTGAAAAACTGTTTTTT
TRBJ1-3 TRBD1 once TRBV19 CASSATGDSGNTIYF TGTGCCAGTAGCGCGACAGGGGATTCTGGAAACACCATATATTTT
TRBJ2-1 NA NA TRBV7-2 CASSSLPRGAHEQFF TGTGCCAGCAGCTCCCTTCCGCGTGGGGCTCATGAGCAGTTCTTC
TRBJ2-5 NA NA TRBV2 CASSGLAGLETQYF TGTGCCAGCAGTGGGTTGGCGGGTTTGGAGACCCAGTACTTC
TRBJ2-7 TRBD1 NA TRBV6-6 CASSYLDREGDEQYF TGTGCCAGCAGTTACTTGGACAGGGAAGGGGACGAGCAGTACTTC
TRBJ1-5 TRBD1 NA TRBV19 CASSTTGGSQPQHF TGTGCCAGTAGCACAACAGGGGGCAGTCAGCCCCAGCATTTT